The next 9 T cell receptor beta chains were all read from a single sample in a study of monozygotic twins with inflammatory bowel disease. TCRdb derives one entry per CDR3 protein from the 5' RACE reads, leaving out DNA. The sample shows 150,000 to 200,000 distinct CDR3 sequences, and around 7% sits with its ten largest clones. The specimen was blood. The receptors originated from a human donor with ulcerative colitis or Crohn's disease, or a healthy co-twin of an affected twin (not recorded which).

The chain combines TRBV20-1 with TRBJ2-4. Germline V CDR1 and CDR2: DFQATT, SNEGSKA (reference sequence). The CDR3 runs 15 residues. The CDR3 loop reads CSARDGSLAKNIQYF.

V usage is TRBV12-3 or TRBV12-4 and J usage is TRBJ2-1; TCRdb calls TRBD1, which cannot be checked without DNA. CDR3 length: 12 residues. The CDR3 spells CASSFGDSASVF.

This chain uses TRBV10-3 with TRBJ2-5; there is no DNA to check the TCRdb D call of TRBD1. Looked up from germline, CDR1 is ENHRY and CDR2 is SYGVKD. The CDR3 is 15 residues long. This chain's CDR3 is CAISESAAPQETQYF.

The rearrangement joins TRBV7-9 to TRBJ2-5. Germline V gene sequence: CDR1 SEHNR, CDR2 FQNEAQ (reference sequence). CDR3 length: 15 residues. CDR3: CASSLVVAGQETQYF.

This chain uses TRBV10-3 with TRBJ2-1; the TRBD2 assignment by TCRdb is unverifiable without DNA. CDR3 length: 14 amino acids. Germline CDR1 reads ENHRY; CDR2 reads SYGVKD. CDR3 sequence reads: CAISESSGRHEQFF.

The V gene is TRBV5-8, the J gene TRBJ2-7. CDR1 SGHTS and CDR2 YDEGEE come from the germline V gene. CDR3 length: 15 residues. CDR3 residues: CASSFLGFVSYEQYF.

V and J are TRBV20-1 and TRBJ1-2; TCRdb reports TRBD1, a call that lacks DNA to check it against. Germline CDR1 DFQATT, CDR2 SNEGSKA (reference sequence). CDR3 length: 14 amino acids. CDR3: CSARRDRGPYGYTF.

The chain carries TRBV27 and TRBJ1-1. CDR1 is MNHEY and CDR2 is SMNVEV in the germline V gene (reference sequence). The CDR3 extends over 13 amino acids. The CDR3 loop reads CASSFWGNTEAFF.

V usage is TRBV28 and J usage is TRBJ1-3; lacking DNA, the TRBD1 call made by TCRdb goes unchecked. Germline loops: CDR1 MDHEN, CDR2 SYDVKM. The CDR3 runs to 15 residues. This CDR3 reads CASSLSGAKGNTIYF.